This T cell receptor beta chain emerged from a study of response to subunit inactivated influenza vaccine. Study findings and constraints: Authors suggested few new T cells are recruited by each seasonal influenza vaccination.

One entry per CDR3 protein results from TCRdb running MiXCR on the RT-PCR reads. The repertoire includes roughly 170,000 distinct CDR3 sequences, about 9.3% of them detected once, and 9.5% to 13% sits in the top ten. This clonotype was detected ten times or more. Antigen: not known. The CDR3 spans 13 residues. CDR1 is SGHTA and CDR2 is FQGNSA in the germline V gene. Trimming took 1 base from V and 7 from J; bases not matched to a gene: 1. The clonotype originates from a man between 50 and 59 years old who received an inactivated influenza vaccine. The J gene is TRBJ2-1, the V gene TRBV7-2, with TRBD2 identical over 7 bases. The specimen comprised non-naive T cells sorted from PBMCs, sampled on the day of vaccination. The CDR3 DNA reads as TGTGCCAGCAGCTTAGACGGGGGGAATGAGCAGTTCTTC. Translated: CASSLDGGNEQFF.